Presented here are 27 T cell receptor beta chains from one specimen sequenced in a study of T-cell reconstitution after alpha-beta-depleted transplantation in children. The TCRbeta library incorporated unique molecular identifiers. One entry per CDR3 protein results from TCRdb running MiXCR on the PCR reads. This table holds fewer than 1 million distinct CDR3 sequences, 16% found once. The specimen comprised PBMCs, mostly from graft donor cells, sampled 360 days after TCRalphabeta/CD19-depleted stem cell transplant. Receptors originate from a male patient under 18 who had a stem cell transplant for acute lymphoblastic leukemia, so the T cells may come from the graft donor.

In this sample, this clonotype turned up a few times. The gene calls are TRBV6-6 and TRBJ2-7; D possibly corresponds to TRBD2 (5 bases). The CDR3 totals 13 residues. V lost 6 bases, J lost 3 bases, and 12 bases lay in between. The germline gives CDR1 MNHNY, CDR2 SVGAGI (reference sequence). The CDR3 spells CASRVPGNYEQYF. CDR3 sequence (DNA): TGTGCCAGCAGAGTACCGGGGAACTACGAGCAGTACTTC.

This clonotype turned up a few times. V usage is TRBV12-3 or TRBV12-4 and J usage is TRBJ2-1; 13 bases are a match to TRBD2. The CDR3 runs 16 residues. J lost 6 bases, V lost 6 bases, and 8 bases had no gene match. The DNA of the CDR3 is TGTGCCAGCAGGCCCTTACTAGCGGGAGGGGGCAATGAGCAGTTCTTC. As protein: CASRPLLAGGGNEQFF.

The V and J genes are TRBV11-2 and TRBJ2-1, with 16 positions matching TRBD2. The junction had 12 bases not matched to a gene; V was cut back by 0 bases and J by 7 bases. CDR1 is SGHAT and CDR2 is FQNNGV in the germline V gene. The length of the CDR3 is 20 residues. The CDR3 reads CASSLDPGLAGGPSGNEQFF. CDR3 sequence (DNA): TGTGCCAGCAGCTTAGATCCGGGACTAGCGGGAGGGCCCTCTGGGAATGAGCAGTTCTTC. The full variable domain, in which reference TRBV11-2 and TRBJ2-1 provide the parts outside the CDR3, is EAGVAQSPRYKIIEKRQSVAFWCNPISGHATLYWYQQILGQGPKLLIQFQNNGVVDDSQLPKDRFSAERLKGVDSTLKIQPAKLEDSAVYLCASSLDPGLAGGPSGNEQFFGPGTRLTVL.

This clonotype was seen more than once but under ten times. The chain couples TRBV10-2 to TRBJ2-3; 9 bases line up with TRBD2. Per the germline V gene, CDR1 is WSHSY and CDR2 is SAAADI. V was pared by 7 bases and J by 2 bases, with 7 bases of the junction left unmatched. This CDR3 spans 15 amino acids. CDR3 coding DNA: TGCGCCAGCAATCAAGTAGCGGGAGTCACAGATACGCAGTATTTT. This codes for CASNQVAGVTDTQYF.

This clonotype was counted many times. The rearrangement uses TRBV18 and TRBJ2-5, with D hard to call. CDR1 and CDR2 (germline): KGHSH, LQKENI. The CDR3 covers 13 residues. The V gene lost 0 bases and the J gene lost 1 base, with 3 bases spanning the gap. CDR3: CASSPPSQETQYF. DNA for the CDR3: TGTGCCAGCTCACCACCGTCCCAAGAGACCCAGTACTTC.

This clonotype was counted a few times. This could be a read error, since a much larger clone is one nucleotide away. V usage is TRBV7-3 and J usage is TRBJ2-3; unclear D gene. The V end lost 2 bases, the J end lost 2 bases, and 5 bases lay between the germline ends. The CDR3 consists of 13 residues. Germline V gene sequence: CDR1 SGHTA, CDR2 FQGTGA. The CDR3 spells CASSLQPTDTQYF. In nucleotides, the CDR3 is TGTGCCAGCAGCTTACAGCCCACAGATACGCAGTATTTT.

This chain joins TRBV7-3 and TRBJ2-2; 9 bases are a match to TRBD2. The trim removed 0 bases at V and 4 bases at J, leaving 9 bases unmatched. The CDR3 has 18 residues. The germline V gene has CDR1 SGHTA and CDR2 FQGTGA. CDR3 sequence reads: CASSLTGGRALLTGELFF. The CDR3 DNA is TGTGCCAGCAGCTTAACCGGCGGGAGGGCCCTACTCACCGGGGAGCTGTTTTTT.

The table lists this clonotype with a few counts. This chain connects TRBV27 to TRBJ2-5; 10 nucleotides agree with TRBD2. CDR3 length: 16 amino acids. J gave up 5 bases and V 4 bases, and 10 bases lay outside the gene matches. Germline CDR1 is MNHEY and CDR2 is SMNVEV (reference sequence). CDR3 in DNA: TGTGCCAGCAGTTCGACCCGGCTAGCGGGAGTGGAGACCCAGTACTTC. Translation: CASSSTRLAGVETQYF.

This clonotype was detected a few times. CDR3 in DNA: TGCAGTCCGACTAGCGGGGGGCCCTCCTACAATGAGCAGTTCTTC. This encodes CSPTSGGPSYNEQFF. The chain carries TRBV20-1 and TRBJ2-1; 13 bases are shared with TRBD2. The CDR3 extends over 15 amino acids. The V gene end was trimmed by 8 bases and the J gene end by 0 bases; junction bases not matched to a gene: 4. Germline CDR1 DFQATT, CDR2 SNEGSKA (reference sequence).

The sample holds a few counts of this clonotype. The chain joins TRBV6-5 to TRBJ2-4; D gene ambiguous. The V and J ends lost 2 bases and 1 base respectively, with 9 bases between them. This CDR3 is built from 15 residues. Per germline, CDR1 MNHEY and CDR2 SVGAGI. The CDR3 nucleotides are TGTGCCAGCAGTTACGCTAGGGCTGCCAAAAACATTCAGTACTTC. The encoded protein is CASSYARAAKNIQYF.

This chain connects TRBV4-1 to TRBJ2-7; no definite D call. CDR3 length equals 16 residues. Germline CDR1 is MGHRA and CDR2 is YSYEKL. V lost 2 bases, J lost 2 bases, and 16 bases lay in between. The CDR3 here is CASSQYALQKPYEQYF. The CDR3, as DNA: TGCGCCAGCAGCCAATATGCTTTGCAGAAACCCTACGAGCAGTACTTC.

This clonotype has only a few counts. The chain joins TRBV4-1 to TRBJ2-1; D might be TRBD1 or TRBD2, each matching 5 bases. V was cut by 4 bases and J by 0 bases, with 16 bases left in between. Germline V gene data show CDR1 as MGHRA and CDR2 as YSYEKL. The CDR3 is 17 residues long. The CDR3 bases are TGCGCCAGCAGCCCGGAGTGGGGGATAAGCTCCTACAATGAGCAGTTCTTC. It translates to CASSPEWGISSYNEQFF.

This clonotype was observed a handful of times. V and J are TRBV3-1 and TRBJ2-1, with 13 bases matching TRBD2. J lost 2 bases, V lost 4 bases, and 17 bases had no gene match. CDR1 and CDR2 from the germline V gene are LGHDT and YNNKEL (reference sequence). The CDR3 is 21 residues long. The CDR3 reads CASSPLIPGQGTSGAYNEQFF. The CDR3 DNA sequence: TGTGCCAGCAGCCCCCTGATACCGGGACAGGGGACTAGCGGGGCCTACAATGAGCAGTTCTTC.

This rearrangement joins TRBV27 to TRBJ1-2; D is possibly TRBD1 (5 bases). Between the trimmed V and J ends, which lost 5 bases and 2 bases, there was a span of 15 bases. Germline CDR1 reads MNHEY; CDR2 reads SMNVEV (reference sequence). The CDR3 is 15 amino acids. The CDR3 protein is CASSLRGGNNYGYTF. The DNA for the CDR3 is TGTGCCAGCAGTCTCCGCGGGGGGAACAACTATGGCTACACCTTC.

In its sample, this clonotype was seen many times. The CDR3 sequence is CATSRETVDSLSFSGNTIYF. Here the CDR3 DNA reads TGTGCCACCAGCAGAGAGACGGTTGACAGCTTGTCCTTCTCTGGAAACACCATATATTTT. The chain is built from TRBV15 and TRBJ1-3; possibly TRBD1 for D (5 bases). CDR1 and CDR2 from the germline V gene are LNHNV and YYDKDF (reference sequence). Trimming pared 0 bases from V and 0 bases from J, leaving 21 bases between. The CDR3 consists of 20 residues.

This clonotype occurred a few times. The chain combines TRBV7-3 with TRBJ2-7, with D unclear. The CDR3 has 13 residues. Trimming cost V 2 bases and J 2 bases, with 7 bases left between them. The germline CDR1 and CDR2 sequences are SGHTA and FQGTGA. The CDR3 sequence is CASSLGYTYEQYF. The CDR3 nucleotides read TGTGCCAGCAGCTTAGGCTACACCTACGAGCAGTACTTC.

Many counts were recorded for this clonotype. The chain has TRBV4-1 and TRBJ2-1; 8 bases agree with TRBD2. This CDR3 contains 19 residues. The germline CDR1 and CDR2 sequences are MGHRA and YSYEKL. The trim removed 2 bases at V and 2 bases at J, leaving 14 bases unmatched. CDR3 in DNA: TGCGCCAGCAGCCAAAGCTTCCTTAAGCGGGAGCTCACCTACAATGAGCAGTTCTTC. It specifies CASSQSFLKRELTYNEQFF.

The chain combines TRBV12-3 or TRBV12-4 with TRBJ2-7; 7 bases line up with TRBD1. The CDR3 runs to 18 residues. V was pared by 3 bases and J by 3 bases, with 17 bases of the junction left unmatched. CDR3 DNA: TGTGCCAGCAGTTTTATGGGTATCGCCGGGACAGCTCTCTACGAGCAGTACTTC. Its protein product is CASSFMGIAGTALYEQYF.

This clonotype occurred a few times. V gene TRBV4-1 combines with J gene TRBJ2-7, with 9 bases fitting TRBD1. Germline V gives CDR1 MGHRA, CDR2 YSYEKL. The ends lost 2 bases at V and 5 bases at J; junction bases unmatched: 10. The CDR3 has 16 amino acids. The DNA for the CDR3 is TGCGCCAGCAGCCAAATGTTCCGGGACAGGGTCCACGAGCAGTACTTC. Protein product: CASSQMFRDRVHEQYF.

The chain combines TRBV24-1 with TRBJ2-7; perhaps TRBD1 as D (7 bases). The CDR3 has 16 residues. Between the trimmed V and J ends, which lost 4 bases and 6 bases, there was a span of 21 bases. Looked up from germline, CDR1 is KGHDR and CDR2 is SFDVKD. As DNA, the CDR3 is TGTGCCACCAGTGAGGGACAGTCGGGACTCCCTTCCGAGCAGTACTTC. Amino acids: CATSEGQSGLPSEQYF.

The chain joins TRBV11-1 to TRBJ1-1, with TRBD1 matching 7 bases. Unmatched junction bases numbered 10, after V lost 4 bases and J lost 2 bases. CDR1 and CDR2 from the germline V gene are SGHAT and FQDESV (reference sequence). The CDR3 spans 16 residues. CDR3 amino acids: CASSSIDQGVNTEAFF. The CDR3 DNA reads as TGTGCCAGCAGCTCAATCGATCAGGGGGTTAACACTGAAGCTTTCTTT.

The chain uses TRBV11-2 and TRBJ1-4; the D gene is possibly TRBD1 (5 bases). The CDR3 is made up of 15 amino acids. V lost 0 bases to trimming and J lost 5 bases, with 10 bases between them. The germline V gene encodes CDR1 SGHAT and CDR2 FQNNGV. Here the CDR3 reads CASSLDRAKNEKLFF. In DNA, the CDR3 is TGTGCCAGCAGCTTAGACAGGGCGAAAAATGAAAAACTGTTTTTT.

This clonotype was observed a handful of times. The rearrangement joins TRBV5-1 to TRBJ2-2, with D hard to call. This CDR3 is built from 16 residues. Germline loops: CDR1 SGHRS, CDR2 YFSETQ. Trimming cost V 0 bases and J 0 bases, with 9 bases left between them. This CDR3 is CASSLAAAANTGELFF. In DNA form, the CDR3 reads TGCGCCAGCAGCTTGGCGGCGGCCGCGAACACCGGGGAGCTGTTTTTT.

The J gene is TRBJ2-2, the V gene TRBV7-2; D is uncertain. The ends were cut back, 2 bases at V and 4 bases at J, with 5 bases in the middle. In germline, CDR1 is SGHTA, CDR2 FQGNSA. The length of the CDR3 is 13 residues. CDR3 loop: CASSLHSTGELFF. The DNA of the CDR3 is TGTGCCAGCAGCTTACATTCCACCGGGGAGCTGTTTTTT.

This clonotype was counted at least ten times. The V gene is TRBV7-9, the J gene TRBJ2-3, with 9 bases identical to TRBD1. CDR3 size: 17 residues. The germline V gene has CDR1 SEHNR and CDR2 FQNEAQ (reference sequence). V lost 4 bases to trimming and J lost 4 bases; unmatched junction nucleotides: 12. The DNA for the CDR3 is TGTGCCAGCAGCTCGAGCCACAGGGGGCGGAGGGCAGATACGCAGTATTTT. It specifies CASSSSHRGRRADTQYF.

This clonotype was seen at least ten times. This chain links TRBV29-1 with TRBJ2-7, with TRBD1 matching 7 bases. The CDR3 has 14 amino acids. Unmatched junction bases numbered 13, after V lost 7 bases and J lost 4 bases. Germline V gives CDR1 SQVTM, CDR2 ANQGSEA. CDR3: CSAGPGQTIYEQYF. The CDR3 DNA sequence: TGCAGCGCTGGACCGGGACAGACAATTTACGAGCAGTACTTC.

This clonotype was found a few times. The J gene is TRBJ2-5, the V gene TRBV4-2; tentatively, D is TRBD2 (5 bases). V dropped 4 bases and J dropped 2 bases, with 11 bases sitting between them. The germline V gene encodes CDR1 LGHNA and CDR2 YNFKEQ. The CDR3 consists of 14 residues. CDR3 nucleotides: TGTGCCAGCAGCCCCGAGGGAGTACAAGAGACCCAGTACTTC. Its protein is CASSPEGVQETQYF.